Below are 6 T cell receptor beta chains sequenced from a single sample in a study of blood T cell repertoires in COVID-19. Here immunoSEQ multiplex PCR was the method, and the copy in TCRdb shows in-frame clones only, minus some. The sample shows 55,000 to 80,000 clones, less than 85% of them seen only once. The sample comprised peripheral blood. Every receptor here comes from an older man with active COVID-19.

V usage is TRBV30 and J usage is TRBJ2-5; the D gene is possibly TRBD2 (5 bases). V was pared by 3 bases and J by 0 bases, with 8 bases between. The germline CDR1 and CDR2 sequences are GTSNPN and SVGIG (reference sequence). This CDR3 has 13 amino acids. CDR3 protein: CAWSPGYQETQYF. CDR3 DNA: TGTGCCTGGAGCCCGGGATACCAAGAGACCCAGTACTTC.

V usage is TRBV25-1 and J usage is TRBJ1-5, with D possibly matching TRBD1 (5 bases). This CDR3 has 13 residues. Between the trimmed V and J ends, which lost 6 bases and 6 bases, there was a span of 12 bases. In germline, CDR1 is MGHDK, CDR2 SYGVNS. The CDR3 is CASSGGNRQPQHF. CDR3 nucleotides: TGTGCCAGCAGCGGGGGGAACCGTCAGCCCCAGCATTTT. Combining the CDR3 with reference TRBV25-1 and TRBJ1-5 gives the whole variable domain EADIYQTPRYLVIGTGKKITLECSQTMGHDKMYWYQQDPGMELHLIHYSYGVNSTEKGDLSSESTVSRIRTEHFPLTLESARPSHTSQYLCASSGGNRQPQHFGDGTRLSIL.

V usage is TRBV5-4 and J usage is TRBJ2-3; tentatively, D is TRBD2 (5 bases). CDR3 length: 15 residues. Looked up from germline, CDR1 is SGHNT and CDR2 is YYREEE (reference sequence). Trimming took off 1 base at V and 1 base at J, with 10 bases between the two ends. This chain's CDR3 is CASSLWYGGTDTQYF. The CDR3 nucleotides read TGTGCCAGCAGCTTGTGGTACGGGGGCACAGATACGCAGTATTTT.

V gene TRBV5-1 combines with J gene TRBJ2-1, with 7 bases aligning to TRBD2. The CDR3 is made up of 15 amino acids. The V segment lost 4 bases and the J segment 6 bases; nucleotides outside the gene matches: 10. CDR1 and CDR2 from the germline V gene are SGHRS and YFSETQ. The CDR3, as DNA: TGCGCCAGCAGCAACGGGACTATGGGGGGCAATGAGCAGTTCTTC. It is translated as CASSNGTMGGNEQFF.

The chain links TRBV19 to TRBJ2-7; tentatively, D is TRBD2 (6 bases). CDR1 and CDR2 from the germline V gene are LNHDA and SQIVND (reference sequence). The V end lost 6 bases, the J end lost 6 bases, and 24 bases lay between the germline ends. The CDR3 runs to 16 residues. CDR3 in amino acids: CASSIHRRESPREQYF. CDR3 coding DNA: TGTGCCAGTAGCATCCATAGGAGGGAGAGTCCCCGCGAGCAGTACTTC.

This chain joins TRBV10-3 and TRBJ1-2; TRBD1 might be the D (5 bases). Trimming pared 4 bases from V and 4 bases from J, leaving 19 bases between. Per germline, CDR1 ENHRY and CDR2 SYGVKD. The CDR3 runs to 16 residues. In DNA, the CDR3 is TGTGCCATCAGTGCCGGGTTGGGGCCAAGGAGCTATGGCTACACCTTC. Protein: CAISAGLGPRSYGYTF.